This TCR beta chain was identified in a study of PD-L1 blockade in urothelial cancer. In the study overall: Reported median T cell count for blood samples was about 150,000. Overall study findings and caveats: Patients with below-median pretreatment blood clonality survived longer.

This clone appeared a few times. Its antigen is not known. The germline CDR1 and CDR2 sequences are LNHNV and YYDKDF (reference sequence). V shed 4 bases and J 8 bases; nucleotides not matched to a gene: 12. The CDR3 spans 16 residues. Added to each PCR by spiking were synthetic TCR analog templates. The data were produced by immunoSEQ multiplex PCR, yet TCRdb's version contains in-frame clones alone and is incomplete. The sample carries 60,000 to 85,000 clones, roughly 90% recorded once. It was locally advanced or metastatic urothelial carcinoma that patients had. The receptor was derived from a woman aged 70-85 years with urothelial cancer. Sequencing was performed on PBMCs, taken around atezolizumab (anti-PD-L1) treatment. The chain combines TRBV15 with TRBJ2-7; 12 bases line up with TRBD1. The CDR3 protein is CATSITPGQGAGKQYF. CDR3 nucleotides: TGTGCCACCAGCATAACACCGGGACAGGGGGCAGGGAAGCAGTACTTC.